Each of the 16 T cell receptor beta chains below was sequenced from the same sample in a study of blood T cell repertoires in COVID-19. Profiled with immunoSEQ multiplex PCR; TCRdb holds only in-frame clones, not every one. The table records about 70,000 clones, approximately 84% of them present only once. Sequencing input: peripheral blood. The receptors stem from a human donor in a cohort sampled during active COVID-19.

The chain combines TRBV18 with TRBJ1-5; D unclear. The CDR3 covers 15 residues. The germline V gene has CDR1 KGHSH and CDR2 LQKENI. Trimming left V 6 bases short and J 4 bases short, with 16 bases between. The CDR3 DNA reads TGTGCCAGCTCCCCCACGGGAAACCCTAATCAGCCCCAGCATTTT. Protein product: CASSPTGNPNQPQHF.

This sequence joins TRBV5-4 and TRBJ2-2; 8 nucleotides agree with TRBD2. Trimming took 2 bases from V and 4 from J; bases not matched to a gene: 4. Germline V CDR1 and CDR2: SGHNT, YYREEE (reference sequence). The CDR3 contains 15 residues. CDR3 nucleotide sequence: TGTGCCAGCAGCTTTACGGGGGGGCCCACCGGGGAGCTGTTTTTT. Its protein is CASSFTGGPTGELFF.

The chain carries TRBV10-3 and TRBJ2-7; 7 bases align to TRBD2. Germline V gene sequence: CDR1 ENHRY, CDR2 SYGVKD. The CDR3 is 14 residues long. V dropped 7 bases and J dropped 4; count of bases not matched to a gene: 10. The CDR3, as DNA: TGTGCCATCAAGCGGGGCGGGGGACTGTACGAGCAGTACTTC. Translated, it gives CAIKRGGGLYEQYF.

The V call is TRBV30, the J call TRBJ2-7, with 9 bases matching TRBD1. CDR3 size: 14 residues. The trim removed 7 bases at V and 4 bases at J, leaving 11 bases unmatched. Germline values: CDR1 GTSNPN, CDR2 SVGIG (reference sequence). CDR3 sequence (DNA): TGTGCCTTATACTTCCGGGACAGGGTGTACGAGCAGTACTTC. Its protein product is CALYFRDRVYEQYF.

This clone was detected a few times. V and J are TRBV2 and TRBJ1-6, with TRBD1 identical over 7 bases. The germline V gene encodes CDR1 SNHLY and CDR2 FYNNEI. Losses at the gene ends were 6 bases for V and 15 bases for J; bases not matched to a gene: 8. This CDR3 contains 12 residues. In nucleotides, the CDR3 is TGTGCCAGCAGCGGGGACAGAGGATTCCTCCACTTT. Its translation: CASSGDRGFLHF. Full variable domain (rest looked up from reference TRBV2 and TRBJ1-6): EPEVTQTPSHQVTQMGQEVILRCVPISNHLYFYWYRQILGQKVEFLVSFYNNEISEKSEIFDDQFSVERPDGSNFTLKIRSTKLEDSAMYFCASSGDRGFLHFGNGTRLTVT.

V gene TRBV18 combines with J gene TRBJ2-5; 7 bases map to TRBD2. Germline V gene sequence: CDR1 KGHSH, CDR2 LQKENI. This CDR3 is built from 15 residues. V lost 4 bases and J lost 1; bases outside the gene matches: 6. This CDR3 reads CASSRASGSQETQYF. The CDR3 DNA follows: TGTGCCAGCTCACGGGCTAGCGGTAGCCAAGAGACCCAGTACTTC.

V usage is TRBV5-7 and J usage is TRBJ2-7; 12 nucleotides line up with TRBD2. TRBV5-7 is assigned to the ORF class and has an uncertain function. The CDR3 totals 14 residues. V was pared by 2 bases and J by 8 bases, with 5 bases of the junction left unmatched. The CDR3 bases are TGTGCCAGCAGCTTATGGACTAGCGGGGACCAGCAGTACTTC. This encodes CASSLWTSGDQQYF.

V is TRBV11-2 and J is TRBJ2-6; D is possibly TRBD2 (6 bases). Trimming took off 7 bases at V and 2 bases at J, with 12 bases between the two ends. The CDR3 runs to 15 residues. Germline V gives CDR1 SGHAT, CDR2 FQNNGV. CDR3 sequence (DNA): TGTGCCAGCACCATGGGGGGACCTGGGGCCAACGTCCTGACTTTC. As protein: CASTMGGPGANVLTF.

The CDR3 sequence: CASSQTSYGTDTQYF. CDR3 nucleotide sequence: TGTGCCAGCAGCCAAACTAGTTACGGCACAGATACGCAGTATTTT. The gene calls are TRBV3-1 (or the pseudogene TRBV3-2) and TRBJ2-3; D possibly corresponds to TRBD2 (5 bases). The CDR3 spans 15 residues. V was shortened by 2 bases and J by 1 base, with 10 bases between the two germline ends. Per germline, CDR1 LGHDT and CDR2 YNNKEL (reference sequence).

This clone was seen a single time. The chain links TRBV24-1 to TRBJ2-1; weak D call: TRBD2 (6 bases). CDR1 is KGHDR and CDR2 is SFDVKD in the germline V gene. The length of the CDR3 is 16 residues. V was trimmed by 9 bases and J by 0 bases, leaving 17 bases between them. CDR3 residues: CATERSGTSSYNEQFF. The CDR3 nucleotides read TGTGCCACCGAACGTAGCGGCACAAGCTCCTACAATGAGCAGTTCTTC.

The rearrangement links TRBV7-2 to TRBJ1-2; D is ambiguous. Trimming took 5 bases from V and 7 from J, leaving 8 bases between them. This CDR3 is 11 amino acids long. Germline CDR1 is SGHTA and CDR2 is FQGNSA. The CDR3 sequence: CASSPTSGYTF. The CDR3 nucleotides read TGTGCCAGCAGCCCAACAAGTGGCTACACCTTC.

V gene TRBV6-2 or TRBV6-3 combines with J gene TRBJ2-1, with 7 bases identical to TRBD2. Germline V gives CDR1 MNHEY, CDR2 SVGEGT. This CDR3 is built from 16 residues. Losses at the gene ends were 0 bases for V and 8 bases for J; bases not matched to a gene: 10. CDR3 sequence (DNA): TGTGCCAGCAGTTACTCGATGGGCGGGGGTATAGATGAGCAGTTCTTC. Its protein product is CASSYSMGGGIDEQFF.

The chain is built from TRBV28 and TRBJ2-4; D gene uncertain. The CDR3 has 15 amino acids. The germline gives CDR1 MDHEN, CDR2 SYDVKM. V was shortened by 6 bases and J by 0 bases, with 12 bases between the two germline ends. The CDR3 DNA reads as TGTGCCAGCAGCCCCCTCCGAGGAGCCAAAAACATTCAGTACTTC. It specifies CASSPLRGAKNIQYF.

The rearrangement links TRBV5-5 to TRBJ1-1, with 8 bases lining up with TRBD1. This CDR3 contains 16 residues. J was trimmed by 2 bases and V by 0 bases; bases with no gene match: 6. Germline assignment: CDR1 SGHKS and CDR2 YYEKEE (reference sequence). CDR3 loop: CASSLEAQGGNTEAFF. The DNA for the CDR3 is TGTGCCAGCAGCTTGGAGGCACAGGGGGGCAACACTGAAGCTTTCTTT.

The V gene is TRBV11-2, the J gene TRBJ2-3; unclear D gene. The germline CDR1 and CDR2 sequences are SGHAT and FQNNGV. CDR3 length equals 13 residues. V was cut by 5 bases and J by 6 bases, with 12 bases left in between. CDR3 in DNA: TGTGCCAGCAGCCCGTCCCCGAGGGATACGCAGTATTTT. Amino acid sequence: CASSPSPRDTQYF.

This clone was seen more than once but under ten times. The chain links TRBV27 to TRBJ2-4; TRBD2 matches at 9 bases. Germline-derived CDR1 and CDR2 are MNHEY and SMNVEV (reference sequence). The CDR3 has 14 residues. V was pared by 5 bases and J by 6 bases, with 5 bases of the junction left unmatched. The CDR3 coding sequence is TGTGCCAGCAGTCCATCGACTAGCGGAAACATTCAGTACTTC. Translated: CASSPSTSGNIQYF.